These 30 T cell receptor beta chains originate from one sample sequenced in a study of PD-1 blockade in classical Hodgkin lymphoma (dated by TCRdb to the early 2020s). Libraries were made using the immunoSEQ multiplex PCR assay. This is the immuneACCESS table as TCRdb keeps it, with only in-frame sequences that have V and J called. A part of the clones is gone; compared with another copy, unresolved V genes explain less than half, and the rest is unexplained. This sample comprises 15,000 to 17,000 clones, around 80% of them detected only once. The ten largest clonotypes hold around 37% of the sample. The time point label, as the study defines it: cycle 2 day 1 (C2D1) of nivolumab. Relapse after autologous stem cell transplantation had occurred in all trial patients, and cohorts A, B and C were distinguished by prior brentuximab vedotin exposure. Material: peripheral blood mononuclear cells (PBMCs), obtained before the second cycle of nivolumab. These receptors were taken from a human donor with classical Hodgkin lymphoma.

V usage is TRBV5-1 and J usage is TRBJ2-7; no definite D call. Trimming removed 0 bases from V and 0 bases from J, with 7 bases in between. Per the germline V gene, CDR1 is SGHRS and CDR2 is YFSETQ. The CDR3 length is 14 residues. The CDR3 loop reads CASSLAVPSYEQYF. The CDR3 DNA reads TGCGCCAGCAGCTTGGCCGTCCCCTCCTACGAGCAGTACTTC.

This clone is deemed medium-sized. The chain is built from TRBV30 and TRBJ1-1, with D uncertain. Trimming took off 3 bases at V and 1 base at J, with 12 bases between the two ends. The V gene's germline CDR1 is GTSNPN and CDR2 SVGIG (reference sequence). The CDR3 length is 14 residues. In DNA, the CDR3 is TGTGCCTGGAGAAAAGGAGATTCGAACACTGAAGCTTTCTTT. It yields the protein CAWRKGDSNTEAFF.

This sequence joins TRBV6-5 and TRBJ2-7, with D possibly matching TRBD2 (5 bases). The V gene lost 7 bases and the J gene lost 0 bases, with 16 bases spanning the gap. Germline V CDR1 and CDR2: MNHEY, SVGAGI. This CDR3 has 15 residues. The CDR3 coding sequence is TGTGCCAGCACTCCTAGCAGCTCCTACTCCTACGAGCAGTACTTC. Translating gives CASTPSSSYSYEQYF.

This clone occurred once. The genes are TRBV10-3 and TRBJ2-7, with unresolved D. V shed 4 bases and J shed 6 bases, with 7 bases lying between them. Per the germline V gene, CDR1 is ENHRY and CDR2 is SYGVKD. The CDR3 has 11 residues. CDR3 nucleotides: TGTGCCATCAGTGGTGAGTCCGAGCAGTACTTC. This encodes CAISGESEQYF.

The chain is built from TRBV5-1 and TRBJ1-2; 7 bases agree with TRBD1. Germline CDR1 reads SGHRS; CDR2 reads YFSETQ. V was clipped by 5 bases and J by 6 bases; unmatched bases: 10. The CDR3 contains 14 residues. The CDR3 sequence: CASSSLGTADGYTF. CDR3 sequence (DNA): TGCGCCAGCAGTTCCCTGGGGACAGCGGATGGCTACACCTTC.

This clone was counted between two and nine times. The V and J genes are TRBV4-1 and TRBJ2-2; possible D gene TRBD1, 5 bases. Per the germline V gene, CDR1 is MGHRA and CDR2 is YSYEKL. CDR3 length: 15 residues. V lost 5 bases and J 1 base, leaving 11 bases between the germline ends. CDR3 amino acids: CASSDWQGNTGELFF. CDR3 coding DNA: TGCGCCAGCAGCGATTGGCAGGGGAACACCGGGGAGCTGTTTTTT.

The sample holds a few counts of this clone. The chain couples TRBV7-9 to TRBJ2-7; 9 positions agree with TRBD1. Trimming at V came to 4 bases and at J to 5 bases, leaving 9 bases not matched to a gene. Germline V gives CDR1 SEHNR, CDR2 FQNEAQ (reference sequence). The CDR3 has 15 amino acids. The CDR3 loop reads CASSSDRDRVHEQYF. Written as DNA, the CDR3 is TGTGCCAGCAGCTCCGACCGGGACAGGGTACACGAGCAGTACTTC.

This clone came up once. This chain links TRBV6-5 with TRBJ1-6; D perhaps matches TRBD1 (6 bases). CDR1 MNHEY and CDR2 SVGAGI come from the germline V gene. Trimming took off 5 bases at V and 0 bases at J, with 8 bases between the two ends. The CDR3 spans 15 residues. DNA for the CDR3: TGTGCCAGCAGTCAGGACAGCTCCTATAATTCACCCCTCCACTTT. Translating gives CASSQDSSYNSPLHF.

This clone was observed a handful of times. This chain links TRBV6-1 with TRBJ2-1, with D maybe TRBD2 (5 bases). Between the trimmed V and J ends, which lost 6 bases and 3 bases, there was a span of 9 bases. Germline CDR1 is MNHNS and CDR2 is SASEGT. The CDR3 consists of 13 residues. Here the CDR3 reads CASRTGLYNEQFF. The CDR3 bases are TGTGCCAGCAGGACCGGACTCTACAATGAGCAGTTCTTC.

This clone was detected a few times. V and J are TRBV23-1 and TRBJ2-7; TRBD2 agrees at 8 bases. TRBV23-1 is identified as an open reading frame with a role that is uncertain. Trimming took 6 bases from V and 2 from J; bases not matched to a gene: 9. The CDR3 is made up of 15 amino acids. CDR3 residues: CASSRNSGIPYEQYF. DNA for the CDR3: TGCGCCAGCAGCCGGAATAGCGGGATTCCCTACGAGCAGTACTTC.

The chain recombines TRBV5-6 with TRBJ2-7; D possibly corresponds to TRBD2 (7 bases). V was cut by 6 bases and J by 0 bases, with 19 bases left in between. This CDR3 spans 16 amino acids. The V gene's germline CDR1 is SGHDT and CDR2 YYEEEE. The chain's CDR3 is CASTNGGRTYSYEQYF. The CDR3 nucleotides read TGTGCCAGCACCAACGGGGGGCGGACCTACTCCTACGAGCAGTACTTC.

The genes are TRBV2 and TRBJ1-6; no reliable D call. This CDR3 region has 14 residues. The germline V and J ends were trimmed by 3 bases and 0 bases, with 3 bases remaining between them. From germline, CDR1 is SNHLY and CDR2 FYNNEI. The CDR3 spells CASSDSSYNSPLHF. The CDR3 DNA follows: TGTGCCAGCAGTGACAGCTCCTATAATTCACCCCTCCACTTT. The whole variable domain, filled in from reference TRBV2 and TRBJ1-6, reads EPEVTQTPSHQVTQMGQEVILRCVPISNHLYFYWYRQILGQKVEFLVSFYNNEISEKSEIFDDQFSVERPDGSNFTLKIRSTKLEDSAMYFCASSDSSYNSPLHFGNGTRLTVT.

The genes are TRBV6-1 and TRBJ2-7; D is unclear. Trimming took 7 bases from V and 2 from J, leaving 15 bases between them. Germline V gene data show CDR1 as MNHNS and CDR2 as SASEGT. The CDR3 consists of 14 residues. The CDR3 DNA sequence: TGTGCCAGCAAGCCCAGCGCGCGAGCCTACGAGCAGTACTTC. Its protein product is CASKPSARAYEQYF.

The chain is built from TRBV11-2 and TRBJ2-1, with TRBD1 matching over 8 bases. Germline CDR1 is SGHAT and CDR2 is FQNNGV. The V segment lost 5 bases and the J segment 4 bases; nucleotides outside the gene matches: 10. CDR3 length: 16 residues. CDR3 residues: CASSLSTGENYNEQFF. CDR3 nucleotides: TGTGCCAGCAGCCTTTCGACAGGGGAAAATTACAATGAGCAGTTCTTC. The whole variable domain, filled in from reference TRBV11-2 and TRBJ2-1, reads EAGVAQSPRYKIIEKRQSVAFWCNPISGHATLYWYQQILGQGPKLLIQFQNNGVVDDSQLPKDRFSAERLKGVDSTLKIQPAKLEDSAVYLCASSLSTGENYNEQFFGPGTRLTVL.

V usage is TRBV4-2 and J usage is TRBJ1-1, with D perhaps matching TRBD1 (5 bases). There are 14 residues in the CDR3. CDR1 and CDR2 (germline): LGHNA, YNFKEQ. Deletions cut 1 base from V and 5 bases from J, with 11 bases between. The CDR3 coding sequence is TGTGCCAGCAGCCAAGCTACAGGTGATACTGAAGCTTTCTTT. Its translation is CASSQATGDTEAFF.

V and J are TRBV29-1 and TRBJ2-7, with D possibly matching TRBD1 (6 bases). V lost 7 bases to trimming and J lost 2 bases, with 15 bases between them. Looked up from germline, CDR1 is SQVTM and CDR2 is ANQGSEA. There are 13 residues in the CDR3. As DNA, the CDR3 is TGCAGCGGTCAGGGGACATTCCCCTACGAGCAGTACTTC. Translation gives CSGQGTFPYEQYF.

In this sample, this clone turned up a few times. J is TRBJ2-3 and V is TRBV7-8, with 8 bases fitting TRBD2. Losses at the gene ends were 4 bases for V and 8 bases for J; bases not matched to a gene: 2. CDR3 size: 12 residues. Germline V gene lookup returns CDR1 SGHVS and CDR2 FQNEAQ. CDR3 nucleotides: TGTGCCAGCAGCTCGACTAGCGTTACGCAGTATTTT. This sequence encodes CASSSTSVTQYF.

The V call is TRBV6-5, the J call TRBJ1-6; 8 bases agree with TRBD1. Germline-derived CDR1 and CDR2 are MNHEY and SVGAGI. CDR3 length equals 14 residues. V was pared by 4 bases and J by 5 bases, with 1 base of the junction left unmatched. CDR3 bases: TGTGCCAGCAGTTGGGACAGGAATAATTCACCCCTCCACTTT. This encodes CASSWDRNNSPLHF.

There are a few counts of this clone. This chain joins TRBV14 and TRBJ2-5, with no clear D. CDR3 size: 14 residues. V lost 1 base and J 2 bases, leaving 8 bases between the germline ends. Germline loops: CDR1 SGHDN, CDR2 FVKESK. CDR3 protein: CASSQVGQQETQYF. CDR3 bases: TGTGCCAGCAGCCAAGTGGGCCAGCAAGAGACCCAGTACTTC.

This chain links TRBV6-1 with TRBJ1-6; unclear D gene. The CDR3 has 14 amino acids. V dropped 0 bases and J dropped 8 bases, with 8 bases sitting between them. The germline V gene encodes CDR1 MNHNS and CDR2 SASEGT. CDR3 nucleotides: TGTGCCAGCAGTGAAGCGTACGCCGATTCACCCCTCCACTTT. Its translation: CASSEAYADSPLHF.

The chain links TRBV7-9 to TRBJ2-3, with unresolved D. The CDR3 sequence is 13 residues long. V dropped 4 bases and J dropped 7 bases, with 12 bases sitting between them. The V gene's germline CDR1 is SEHNR and CDR2 FQNEAQ (reference sequence). The CDR3 DNA sequence: TGTGCCAGCAGCTCTACAGTCAGGTATACGCAGTATTTT. Its translation is CASSSTVRYTQYF.

The V gene is TRBV7-9, the J gene TRBJ1-1, with TRBD1 as a possible D gene (6 bases). The CDR3 is 15 amino acids. In germline, CDR1 is SEHNR, CDR2 FQNEAQ (reference sequence). V lost 5 bases and J lost 1, with 14 bases in between. CDR3 protein: CASSPEGGRNTEAFF. CDR3 in DNA: TGTGCCAGCAGCCCCGAAGGGGGGCGGAACACTGAAGCTTTCTTT. Complete variable domain (other parts from reference TRBV7-9 and TRBJ1-1): DTGVSQNPRHKITKRGQNVTFRCDPISEHNRLYWYRQTLGQGPEFLTYFQNEAQLEKSRLLSDRFSAERPKGSFSTLEIQRTEQGDSAMYLCASSPEGGRNTEAFFGQGTRLTVV.

The V call is TRBV6-4, the J call TRBJ2-2, with TRBD2 matching 7 bases. The V gene's germline CDR1 is MRHNA and CDR2 SNTAGT. There are 14 residues in the CDR3. V was pared by 10 bases and J by 9 bases, with 14 bases of the junction left unmatched. The CDR3 protein is CAISTSGDSRELFF. The CDR3, as DNA: TGTGCCATTTCGACGAGCGGGGATTCCCGGGAGCTGTTTTTT.

This clone has a single count. The chain is built from TRBV9 and TRBJ1-3; D call uncertain. The CDR3 is 14 residues long. Per the germline V gene, CDR1 is SGDLS and CDR2 is YYNGEE. V gave up 3 bases and J gave up 0 bases, with 7 bases separating them. The CDR3 sequence is CASSALNSGNTIYF. The DNA for the CDR3 is TGTGCCAGCAGCGCGCTGAACTCTGGAAACACCATATATTTT.

Of note for this clone: At one boundary the junction diverges from the germline segment, which might be a read error. The chain has TRBV7-6 and TRBJ1-4; maybe TRBD1 (5 bases). The CDR3 length is 8 residues. The germline V gene has CDR1 SGHVS and CDR2 FNYEAQ. The CDR3 DNA reads as TGTGCCAGCAGCACACGACAGTTT. This codes for CASSTRQF.

This chain connects TRBV28 to TRBJ2-1; D gene ambiguous. This CDR3 has 15 residues. Trimming took 3 bases from V and 2 from J, leaving 11 bases between them. CDR1 is MDHEN and CDR2 is SYDVKM in the germline V gene. Here the CDR3 reads CASSFPAVTYNEQFF. As DNA, the CDR3 is TGTGCCAGCAGTTTTCCCGCGGTTACCTACAATGAGCAGTTCTTC. Full variable domain (outside the CDR3, taken from reference TRBV28 and TRBJ2-1): DVKVTQSSRYLVKRTGEKVFLECVQDMDHENMFWYRQDPGLGLRLIYFSYDVKMKEKGDIPEGYSVSREKKERFSLILESASTNQTSMYLCASSFPAVTYNEQFFGPGTRLTVL.

Only one count was recorded for this clone. The chain employs TRBV7-9 and TRBJ1-5, with D perhaps matching TRBD1 (5 bases). CDR1 and CDR2 from the germline V gene are SEHNR and FQNEAQ (reference sequence). V was cut by 4 bases and J by 2 bases, with 15 bases left in between. This CDR3 is built from 16 residues. For the CDR3, the DNA is TGTGCCAGCAGCTCTCCCGGCAGGGACGGCAATCAGCCCCAGCATTTT. Translating it yields CASSSPGRDGNQPQHF.

The V and J genes are TRBV4-1 and TRBJ2-1; TRBD2 agrees at 9 bases. Germline V gene data show CDR1 as MGHRA and CDR2 as YSYEKL. The CDR3 sequence is 17 residues long. With V trimmed by 0 bases and J by 5 bases, 8 bases remained unmatched. CDR3 protein: CASSQDRLASGNNEQFF. The CDR3 coding sequence is TGCGCCAGCAGCCAAGATCGTTTGGCTAGCGGGAACAATGAGCAGTTCTTC.

This clone appeared a few times. The J gene is TRBJ1-2, the V gene TRBV18; 7 nucleotides line up with TRBD1. This CDR3 comprises 16 residues. Germline assignment: CDR1 KGHSH and CDR2 LQKENI. The ends lost 4 bases at V and 4 bases at J; junction bases unmatched: 12. CDR3 coding DNA: TGTGCCAGCTCACAAGACAGGACAGGCGGGGGCTATGGCTACACCTTC. Protein product: CASSQDRTGGGYGYTF. Drawing the rest from reference TRBV18 and TRBJ1-2, the complete variable domain is NAGVMQNPRHLVRRRGQEARLRCSPMKGHSHVYWYRQLPEEGLKFMVYLQKENIIDESGMPKERFSAEFPKEGPSILRIQQVVRGDSAAYFCASSQDRTGGGYGYTFGSGTRLTVV.

V gene TRBV5-1 combines with J gene TRBJ2-3; a weak D match, TRBD2 (6 bases). Germline V CDR1 and CDR2: SGHRS, YFSETQ. The CDR3 is 14 residues long. V lost 0 bases and J 5 bases, leaving 10 bases between the germline ends. This CDR3 is CASSLVGGIDTQYF. The CDR3 DNA sequence: TGCGCCAGCAGCTTGGTCGGAGGGATAGATACGCAGTATTTT. The full variable domain, its missing parts supplied by reference TRBV5-1 and TRBJ2-3, is KAGVTQTPRYLIKTRGQQVTLSCSPISGHRSVSWYQQTPGQGLQFLFEYFSETQRNKGNFPGRFSGRQFSNSRSEMNVSTLELGDSALYLCASSLVGGIDTQYFGPGTRLTVL.